This entry lists 30 T cell receptor beta chains sequenced from one sample in a study of blood T cell repertoires in COVID-19. TCRdb keeps only in-frame clones here, not all; method: immunoSEQ multiplex PCR. The data hold approximately 250,000 clones, with roughly 84% observed a single time. The sequenced material came from peripheral blood. The origin of the receptors is a human donor in a cohort sampled during active COVID-19.

The chain is built from TRBV3-1 (or the pseudogene TRBV3-2) and TRBJ2-7; 10 bases line up with TRBD1. The junction had 3 bases not matched to a gene; V was cut back by 1 base and J by 3 bases. From germline, CDR1 is LGHDT and CDR2 YNNKEL (reference sequence). This CDR3 comprises 15 residues. In DNA, the CDR3 is TGTGCCAGCAGCCAAGGTGGGACAGGGGTCTACGAGCAGTACTTC. It is translated as CASSQGGTGVYEQYF.

This rearrangement joins TRBV29-1 to TRBJ1-2, with TRBD1 as a possible D gene (6 bases). The CDR3 extends over 13 amino acids. V shed 4 bases and J shed 2 bases, with 11 bases lying between them. CDR1 SQVTM and CDR2 ANQGSEA come from the germline V gene. CDR3: CSVAKDRNYGYTF. CDR3 sequence (DNA): TGCAGCGTTGCGAAAGACAGGAACTATGGCTACACCTTC.

The chain uses TRBV28 and TRBJ2-1; 8 bases line up with TRBD1. CDR1 MDHEN and CDR2 SYDVKM come from the germline V gene. This CDR3 region has 16 residues. Trimming cost V 4 bases and J 1 base; bases outside gene matches: 6. The CDR3 bases are TGTGCCAGCAGTTCCCCGACAGGGGATTCCTACAATGAGCAGTTCTTC. Translated, it gives CASSSPTGDSYNEQFF.

The rearrangement joins TRBV4-1 to TRBJ2-7, with 9 nucleotides matching TRBD1. V shed 4 bases and J 4 bases; nucleotides not matched to a gene: 8. From germline, CDR1 is MGHRA and CDR2 YSYEKL. The CDR3 has 15 residues. The CDR3 nucleotides are TGCGCCAGCAGCCGAGCCGGGACAGGGCAGTACGAGCAGTACTTC. This encodes CASSRAGTGQYEQYF.

V and J are TRBV20-1 and TRBJ1-5; D unresolved. The CDR3 is made up of 14 amino acids. CDR1 DFQATT and CDR2 SNEGSKA come from the germline V gene (reference sequence). V lost 3 bases and J lost 0, with 9 bases in between. CDR3: CSASSAVSNQPQHF. As DNA, the CDR3 is TGCAGTGCTAGTAGCGCTGTTAGCAATCAGCCCCAGCATTTT.

This chain joins TRBV7-9 and TRBJ2-7; 9 nucleotides line up with TRBD1. This CDR3 has 17 amino acids. The germline gives CDR1 SEHNR, CDR2 FQNEAQ (reference sequence). V shed 6 bases and J 1 base; nucleotides not matched to a gene: 13. This CDR3 is CASSTLHAGTGSYEQYF. DNA of the CDR3: TGTGCCAGCAGTACCCTCCACGCCGGGACAGGGTCCTACGAGCAGTACTTC. The full variable domain, in which reference TRBV7-9 and TRBJ2-7 provide the parts outside the CDR3, is DTGVSQNPRHKITKRGQNVTFRCDPISEHNRLYWYRQTLGQGPEFLTYFQNEAQLEKSRLLSDRFSAERPKGSFSTLEIQRTEQGDSAMYLCASSTLHAGTGSYEQYFGPGTRLTVT.

V usage is TRBV7-2 and J usage is TRBJ2-3; 10 bases are shared with TRBD2. CDR3 length equals 16 residues. Germline trimming cut 2 bases from V and 5 bases from J; bases unmatched to any gene: 7. Germline CDR1 is SGHTA and CDR2 is FQGNSA. The CDR3 DNA sequence: TGTGCCAGCAGCTTATCTAGCGGGAGTCGTAAAGATACGCAGTATTTT. Translating it yields CASSLSSGSRKDTQYF.

V gene TRBV18 combines with J gene TRBJ1-2, with 11 bases identical to TRBD1. The V gene's germline CDR1 is KGHSH and CDR2 LQKENI. The CDR3 spans 17 residues. V lost 3 bases, J lost 6 bases, and 12 bases stayed unmatched. CDR3 in DNA: TGTGCCAGCTCACCCACGGACAGGGGGCGCATTGGGCATGGCTACACCTTC. This translates into CASSPTDRGRIGHGYTF.

This clone appeared a single time. The chain is built from TRBV29-1 and TRBJ2-7; weak D call: TRBD2 (6 bases). CDR1 and CDR2 (germline): SQVTM, ANQGSEA. This CDR3 is 13 amino acids long. Trimming cost V 1 base and J 6 bases, with 13 bases left between them. CDR3 sequence reads: CSVEGGTGVEQYF. The CDR3 DNA sequence: TGCAGCGTTGAAGGGGGGACGGGGGTCGAGCAGTACTTC.

The chain uses TRBV9 and TRBJ2-3; the D gene is possibly TRBD1 (6 bases). V was trimmed by 4 bases and J by 1 base, leaving 16 bases between them. The CDR3 extends over 16 amino acids. CDR1 and CDR2 from the germline V gene are SGDLS and YYNGEE. CDR3 in amino acids: CASSLGRGGGTDTQYF. CDR3 DNA sequence: TGTGCCAGCAGCCTCGGAAGAGGGGGTGGCACAGATACGCAGTATTTT.

The chain recombines TRBV19 with TRBJ2-7; possible D gene TRBD2, 5 bases. The length of the CDR3 is 14 residues. Trimming pared 6 bases from V and 2 bases from J, leaving 14 bases between. Germline V gene data show CDR1 as LNHDA and CDR2 as SQIVND (reference sequence). CDR3 loop: CASSPLGAAYEQYF. DNA of the CDR3: TGTGCCAGTAGCCCCCTGGGAGCCGCCTACGAGCAGTACTTC.

This clone appeared once. The V and J genes are TRBV18 and TRBJ2-7; 14 positions match TRBD2. The CDR3 runs to 16 residues. CDR1 KGHSH and CDR2 LQKENI come from the germline V gene. J lost 7 bases, V lost 6 bases, and 11 bases had no gene match. CDR3 region: CASSVTSGGAVGEQYF. DNA for the CDR3: TGTGCCAGCTCCGTGACTAGCGGGGGGGCCGTGGGTGAGCAGTACTTC.

The chain is built from TRBV14 and TRBJ1-4; D is unclear. CDR3 length: 15 amino acids. V lost 1 base to trimming and J lost 6 bases, with 12 bases between them. The germline V gene encodes CDR1 SGHDN and CDR2 FVKESK. This CDR3 is CASSQAGLPHEKLFF. The CDR3 nucleotides read TGTGCCAGCAGCCAAGCGGGGTTACCCCATGAAAAACTGTTTTTT.

The V and J genes are TRBV7-9 and TRBJ2-2, with D tentatively TRBD1 (6 bases). This CDR3 has 16 residues. CDR1 SEHNR and CDR2 FQNEAQ come from the germline V gene (reference sequence). With 4 bases removed from V and 5 bases from J, the gap between germline ends came to 17 bases. The CDR3 region is CASSSRQARMTGELFF. CDR3 DNA sequence: TGTGCCAGCAGCTCCAGACAGGCGCGTATGACCGGGGAGCTGTTTTTT.

This clone was detected only a few times. The chain's CDR3 is CASSQVRAFTEAFF. CDR3 bases: TGTGCCAGCAGCCAAGTGAGAGCGTTCACTGAAGCTTTCTTT. The rearrangement links TRBV3-1 (or the pseudogene TRBV3-2) to TRBJ1-1; D gene ambiguous. V lost 1 base to trimming and J lost 4 bases, with 10 bases between them. Germline loops: CDR1 LGHDT, CDR2 YNNKEL (reference sequence). The CDR3 is 14 residues long.

J is TRBJ2-7 and V is TRBV9, with 7 nucleotides matching TRBD1. CDR1 SGDLS and CDR2 YYNGEE come from the germline V gene. The trim removed 4 bases at V and 0 bases at J, leaving 4 bases unmatched. This CDR3 region has 14 residues. Here the CDR3 reads CASSPRDSSYEQYF. CDR3 coding DNA: TGTGCCAGCAGCCCCCGGGACAGCTCCTACGAGCAGTACTTC.

The V gene is TRBV29-1, the J gene TRBJ2-4, with TRBD2 as a possible D gene (5 bases). This CDR3 is built from 14 residues. V lost 4 bases to trimming and J lost 2 bases, with 12 bases between them. The germline V gene encodes CDR1 SQVTM and CDR2 ANQGSEA. The CDR3 loop is CSVVWTDSKNIQYF. The CDR3 coding sequence is TGCAGCGTTGTATGGACTGACTCCAAAAACATTCAGTACTTC.

This clone was found a few times. The chain links TRBV5-6 to TRBJ1-1, with TRBD1 identical over 9 bases. CDR1 is SGHDT, CDR2 YYEEEE, per germline. The CDR3 totals 13 residues. After removal of 4 bases from V and 10 bases from J, the junction contained 8 bases not matched to a gene. The CDR3 DNA sequence: TGTGCCAGCAGCCTCGGACAGGGGAAATCAGCTTTCTTT. Protein: CASSLGQGKSAFF.

The chain uses TRBV5-6 and TRBJ2-7, with a possible D match to TRBD1 (5 bases). Germline V gives CDR1 SGHDT, CDR2 YYEEEE. Trimming pared 1 base from V and 5 bases from J, leaving 13 bases between. CDR3 length: 14 amino acids. The CDR3 DNA is TGTGCCAGCAGCTTGTGGGGCAGGGCACACGAGCAGTACTTC. Its protein product is CASSLWGRAHEQYF. Supplemented by reference TRBV5-6 and TRBJ2-7, the full variable domain reads DAGVTQSPTHLIKTRGQQVTLRCSPKSGHDTVSWYQQALGQGPQFIFQYYEEEERQRGNFPDRFSGHQFPNYSSELNVNALLLGDSALYLCASSLWGRAHEQYFGPGTRLTVT.

V is TRBV4-3 and J is TRBJ1-5; 8 bases fit TRBD1. Germline lookup yields CDR1 LGHNA and CDR2 YSLEER. Unmatched junction bases numbered 1, after V lost 1 base and J lost 2 bases. The CDR3 contains 15 residues. The chain's CDR3 is CASSQGRGRNQPQHF. Written as DNA, the CDR3 is TGCGCCAGCAGCCAAGGCAGGGGGCGCAATCAGCCCCAGCATTTT.

The genes are TRBV7-3 and TRBJ2-1; TRBD2 matches at 12 bases. Trimming cost V 1 base and J 7 bases; bases outside gene matches: 14. Germline CDR1 and CDR2: SGHTA and FQGTGA. This CDR3 is built from 19 residues. CDR3: CASSLRPPSPSGRGNEQFF. The CDR3 region has the DNA TGTGCCAGCAGCTTAAGGCCCCCCTCACCTAGCGGGAGGGGTAATGAGCAGTTCTTC.

Ten or more counts support this clone. The same CDR3 can be traced to other DNA sequences in this sample. The chain joins TRBV5-1 to TRBJ2-7, with D unresolved. Between the trimmed V and J ends, which lost 0 bases and 2 bases, there was a span of 9 bases. This CDR3 contains 14 residues. In germline, CDR1 is SGHRS, CDR2 YFSETQ. CDR3 sequence: CASSLVVSPYEQYF. In DNA, the CDR3 is TGCGCCAGCAGCTTGGTCGTGTCCCCCTACGAGCAGTACTTC.

The gene calls are TRBV20-1 and TRBJ1-4; no reliable D call. The CDR3 is 14 amino acids. CDR1 and CDR2 from the germline V gene are DFQATT and SNEGSKA (reference sequence). V lost 3 bases, J lost 1 base, and 9 bases lay in between. CDR3 sequence reads: CSASTGRTNEKLFF. The CDR3 region has the DNA TGCAGTGCTAGTACGGGTAGAACTAATGAAAAACTGTTTTTT.

This sequence joins TRBV12-5 and TRBJ2-3; D is possibly TRBD1 (5 bases). Trimming took off 1 base at V and 5 bases at J, with 19 bases between the two ends. Germline CDR1 and CDR2: LGHNT and FRNRAP. The CDR3 contains 17 residues. As DNA, the CDR3 is TGTGCTAGTGGTTTGGGGGGCAGGGTAGGTCAGGGAGATACGCAGTATTTT. Its translation: CASGLGGRVGQGDTQYF.

The gene calls are TRBV18 and TRBJ2-3, with D possibly being TRBD2 (5 bases). The V gene's germline CDR1 is KGHSH and CDR2 LQKENI. The CDR3 is made up of 16 amino acids. With 4 bases removed from V and 0 bases from J, the gap between germline ends came to 14 bases. CDR3 amino acids: CASSRHGGASTDTQYF. As DNA, the CDR3 is TGTGCCAGCTCACGCCACGGAGGAGCTAGCACAGATACGCAGTATTTT.

In regard to this clone: Within the sample, other DNA sequences also encode this same CDR3. J is TRBJ2-7 and V is TRBV10-3; the match to TRBD2 covers 13 bases. Per the germline V gene, CDR1 is ENHRY and CDR2 is SYGVKD. J gave up 4 bases and V 8 bases, and 5 bases lay outside the gene matches. The CDR3 has 14 amino acids. The CDR3 sequence: CAIQTSGRTYEQYF. The CDR3 DNA sequence: TGTGCCATCCAGACTAGCGGGAGGACTTACGAGCAGTACTTC.

The chain is built from TRBV6-5 and TRBJ2-3; possibly TRBD2 for D (6 bases). This CDR3 has 14 amino acids. V was clipped by 6 bases and J by 1 base, with 11 bases between them. Germline CDR1 reads MNHEY; CDR2 reads SVGAGI. The CDR3 is CASRDSGGTDTQYF. CDR3 sequence (DNA): TGTGCCAGCAGAGACTCGGGGGGCACAGATACGCAGTATTTT.

The V gene is TRBV9, the J gene TRBJ1-2; 12 positions agree with TRBD1. After removal of 3 bases from V and 7 bases from J, the junction contained 4 bases not matched to a gene. The CDR3 length is 14 residues. Per germline, CDR1 SGDLS and CDR2 YYNGEE. This chain's CDR3 is CASSAGTGGLGYTF. CDR3 DNA sequence: TGTGCCAGCAGCGCGGGGACAGGGGGCCTTGGCTACACCTTC.

This clone appeared once. The V call is TRBV6-2 or TRBV6-3, the J call TRBJ1-5; D gene uncertain. Germline assignment: CDR1 MNHEY and CDR2 SVGEGT. The CDR3 extends over 14 amino acids. With 2 bases removed from V and 6 bases from J, the gap between germline ends came to 11 bases. The CDR3 loop is CASSYPGMAQPQHF. CDR3 DNA sequence: TGTGCCAGCAGTTACCCGGGAATGGCTCAGCCCCAGCATTTT.

This clone occurred once. The CDR3 DNA is TGTGCCAGCAGCCGGGGTTACGGGAGAGGGGATACGCAGTATTTT. This translates into CASSRGYGRGDTQYF. This chain joins TRBV11-2 and TRBJ2-3; perhaps TRBD2 as D (6 bases). Germline CDR1 reads SGHAT; CDR2 reads FQNNGV. The CDR3 is 15 amino acids. The V gene lost 5 bases and the J gene lost 6 bases, with 18 bases spanning the gap. The whole variable domain, filled in from reference TRBV11-2 and TRBJ2-3, reads EAGVAQSPRYKIIEKRQSVAFWCNPISGHATLYWYQQILGQGPKLLIQFQNNGVVDDSQLPKDRFSAERLKGVDSTLKIQPAKLEDSAVYLCASSRGYGRGDTQYFGPGTRLTVL.